This T cell receptor beta chain was captured in a study of blood T cell repertoires in COVID-19. Individuals drawn from around 25 US areas were about 18 to 90 years old. V lost 7 bases to trimming and J lost 2 bases; unmatched junction nucleotides: 12. Looked up from germline, CDR1 is SQVTM and CDR2 is ANQGSEA. This CDR3 spans 16 amino acids. TCRdb's copy holds only in-frame clones and misses some; the assay was immunoSEQ multiplex PCR. The sample lists 300,000 to 400,000 clones, about 86% seen once, with roughly 4% in the top ten. This clonotype was obtained from a woman in her 40s with acute COVID-19. The source material was PBMCs or T cells enriched from blood (not recorded which). The chain recombines TRBV29-1 with TRBJ2-7, with 12 bases fitting TRBD1. The CDR3: CSAGQGAVAGTYEQYF. The CDR3 DNA reads as TGCAGCGCGGGACAGGGGGCGGTAGCGGGGACCTACGAGCAGTACTTC.